The sequence of this T cell receptor beta chain was determined in a study of blood T cells in healthy people across ages. Between the trimmed V and J ends, which lost 0 bases and 3 bases, there was a span of 14 bases. The CDR3 loop spans 15 amino acids. Germline CDR1 is DFQATT and CDR2 is SNEGSKA (reference sequence). With each sample, at least 5.5 micrograms of total RNA were extracted. A second about 7 to 11 cycle PCR used barcoded and J-beta primers. MiXCR, applied by TCRdb to the 5' RACE reads, yields one record per CDR3 protein. The sample consists of some 900,000 distinct CDR3 sequences, around 30% of them appearing once.

Source material: blood. The rearrangement links TRBV20-1 to TRBJ2-5; weak D call: TRBD2 (5 bases). This TCR was sampled from a woman older than 75 in good health. In DNA form, the CDR3 reads TGCAGTGCTAGAGATATTATTTGGGAGAAAGAGACCCAGTACTTC. Translation: CSARDIIWEKETQYF.